Below, 23 T cell receptor beta chains from the same sample are listed, as sequenced in a study of T cell responses to AZD1222 COVID-19 vaccine. Profiled with immunoSEQ multiplex PCR; TCRdb holds only in-frame clones, not every one. The sample records about 160,000 clones, roughly nine tenths being singletons. The specimen comprised peripheral blood, sampled on day 0 of AZD1222 vaccination. All receptors come from an adult in good health.

This clone was counted once. The chain carries TRBV18 and TRBJ1-2, with 7 bases matching TRBD1. V shed 3 bases and J 2 bases; nucleotides not matched to a gene: 12. The CDR3 extends over 17 amino acids. From germline, CDR1 is KGHSH and CDR2 LQKENI. The CDR3: CASSPRTGGASNYGYTF. CDR3 sequence (DNA): TGTGCCAGCTCACCTCGGACAGGCGGCGCGTCCAACTATGGCTACACCTTC.

The gene calls are TRBV28 and TRBJ1-2; the D is unclear. The germline V and J ends were trimmed by 5 bases and 3 bases, with 13 bases remaining between them. The CDR3 extends over 14 amino acids. Germline lookup yields CDR1 MDHEN and CDR2 SYDVKM. The CDR3 nucleotides read TGTGCCAGCAGTGTCCCCTCCGGGGACTATGGCTACACCTTC. Its translation: CASSVPSGDYGYTF.

This clone was seen a handful of times. This chain links TRBV5-5 with TRBJ1-1, with a weak D call TRBD1 (6 bases). This CDR3 is built from 15 residues. Germline loops: CDR1 SGHKS, CDR2 YYEKEE (reference sequence). The V and J ends lost 2 bases and 5 bases respectively, with 16 bases between them. CDR3 sequence reads: CASSFGAGARTEAFF. CDR3 nucleotide sequence: TGTGCCAGCAGCTTTGGTGCGGGGGCGCGAACTGAAGCTTTCTTT.

The gene calls are TRBV18 and TRBJ1-1; maybe TRBD1 (6 bases). The CDR3 contains 15 residues. V lost 2 bases to trimming and J lost 1 base, with 11 bases between them. CDR1 KGHSH and CDR2 LQKENI come from the germline V gene. In DNA form, the CDR3 reads TGTGCCAGCTCACCAACAGGGCCGGCGAACACTGAAGCTTTCTTT. Protein: CASSPTGPANTEAFF.

In its sample, this clone was seen once. This chain uses TRBV19 with TRBJ2-7; TRBD2 matches at 9 bases. V lost 5 bases, J lost 3 bases, and 5 bases stayed unmatched. CDR1 is LNHDA, CDR2 SQIVND, per germline (reference sequence). The CDR3 has 14 residues. This CDR3 is CASSSAGGVYEQYF. CDR3 nucleotide sequence: TGTGCCAGTAGTTCAGCGGGAGGAGTCTACGAGCAGTACTTC.

The chain combines TRBV9 with TRBJ2-7, with a possible D match to TRBD2 (6 bases). The CDR3 runs 14 residues. V lost 3 bases, J lost 9 bases, and 19 bases lay in between. The germline gives CDR1 SGDLS, CDR2 YYNGEE. DNA for the CDR3: TGTGCCAGCAGCGCCCGGGACTGGGTTAGACCGCAGTACTTC. Translated, it gives CASSARDWVRPQYF.

This chain connects TRBV7-9 to TRBJ1-3; D uncertain. This CDR3 is built from 16 residues. The germline V gene has CDR1 SEHNR and CDR2 FQNEAQ (reference sequence). V was pared by 2 bases and J by 0 bases, with 11 bases between. This chain's CDR3 is CASSLREPNSGNTIYF. In nucleotides, the CDR3 is TGTGCCAGCAGCTTAAGGGAACCCAACTCTGGAAACACCATATATTTT.

The chain links TRBV9 to TRBJ2-1, with D perhaps assigned TRBD1 or TRBD2 (5 bases each). The germline V gene encodes CDR1 SGDLS and CDR2 YYNGEE. The V end was cut by 0 bases, the J end by 4 bases, with 11 bases between. CDR3 length: 15 amino acids. In DNA, the CDR3 is TGTGCCAGCAGCGTAGCGGGGCCTTCATACAATGAGCAGTTCTTC. Encoded protein: CASSVAGPSYNEQFF.

The rearrangement joins TRBV6-5 to TRBJ1-4; 7 bases align to TRBD1. Germline trimming cut 6 bases from V and 4 bases from J; bases unmatched to any gene: 5. The CDR3 contains 14 residues. Per germline, CDR1 MNHEY and CDR2 SVGAGI. The CDR3 sequence: CASRPQGGNEKLFF. The CDR3 DNA reads TGTGCCAGCAGACCCCAGGGGGGTAATGAAAAACTGTTTTTT.

The gene calls are TRBV5-4 and TRBJ1-2, with TRBD1 matching over 9 bases. Germline V CDR1 and CDR2: SGHNT, YYREEE (reference sequence). With V trimmed by 8 bases and J by 5 bases, 13 bases remained unmatched. The CDR3 consists of 15 residues. CDR3 nucleotide sequence: TGTGCCAGTGAGGACAGGGGATTGGTGCGGTATGGCTACACCTTC. Its protein product is CASEDRGLVRYGYTF.

The chain uses TRBV27 and TRBJ1-2; 7 positions agree with TRBD1. Germline V gene data show CDR1 as MNHEY and CDR2 as SMNVEV (reference sequence). The CDR3 has 16 amino acids. With V trimmed by 7 bases and J by 8 bases, 19 bases remained unmatched. The CDR3: CASKVGTRGLRGGYTF. CDR3 nucleotides: TGTGCCAGCAAGGTGGGCACTAGGGGGCTCCGCGGGGGCTACACCTTC.

The V and J genes are TRBV2 and TRBJ2-7; 10 nucleotides agree with TRBD1. This CDR3 has 15 residues. The V and J ends lost 5 bases and 7 bases, in that order; junction bases with no gene match: 11. Per germline, CDR1 SNHLY and CDR2 FYNNEI. Here the CDR3 DNA reads TGTGCCAGCAGTCCTTTGGGGACAGGGGTAAAAGAGCAGTACTTC. This encodes CASSPLGTGVKEQYF.

The J gene is TRBJ2-1, the V gene TRBV11-2, with 8 bases that match TRBD2. V shed 2 bases, J shed 7 bases, and the junction held 13 bases outside the gene matches. The CDR3 loop spans 17 amino acids. Germline V gene sequence: CDR1 SGHAT, CDR2 FQNNGV. In DNA form, the CDR3 reads TGTGCCAGCAGCTTAAGGGGACTCGAGCGGGAGCTGAATGAGCAGTTCTTC. As protein: CASSLRGLERELNEQFF. The whole variable domain, remainder taken from reference TRBV11-2 and TRBJ2-1, is EAGVAQSPRYKIIEKRQSVAFWCNPISGHATLYWYQQILGQGPKLLIQFQNNGVVDDSQLPKDRFSAERLKGVDSTLKIQPAKLEDSAVYLCASSLRGLERELNEQFFGPGTRLTVL.

The chain has TRBV5-8 and TRBJ1-2; D is ambiguous. CDR3 length: 15 residues. V was cut by 2 bases and J by 3 bases, with 14 bases left in between. The germline V gene has CDR1 SGHTS and CDR2 YDEGEE. The CDR3 DNA reads TGTGCCAGCAGCTTCCCTTATCAAGTTCACTATGGCTACACCTTC. Translating gives CASSFPYQVHYGYTF.

CDR3 in DNA: TGTGCCAGCAGTGCCCGCCGGGGTTATAGCAATCAGCCCCAGCATTTT. Encoded protein: CASSARRGYSNQPQHF. This sequence joins TRBV2 and TRBJ1-5; D is undetermined. The ends were cut back, 4 bases at V and 0 bases at J, with 13 bases in the middle. Germline V gene data show CDR1 as SNHLY and CDR2 as FYNNEI. The CDR3 has 16 residues.

The sample holds one count of this clone. The CDR3 sequence: CASSLVALYEQYF. CDR3 bases: TGTGCCAGCAGTTTAGTTGCCCTCTACGAGCAGTACTTC. This chain uses TRBV28 with TRBJ2-7; D remains ambiguous. There are 13 residues in the CDR3. The germline gives CDR1 MDHEN, CDR2 SYDVKM. V was cut by 2 bases and J by 3 bases, with 8 bases left in between.

The gene calls are TRBV27 and TRBJ2-3; 10 bases are shared with TRBD2. The trim removed 4 bases at V and 0 bases at J, leaving 7 bases unmatched. Germline V gene sequence: CDR1 MNHEY, CDR2 SMNVEV (reference sequence). The CDR3 extends over 17 amino acids. CDR3 in DNA: TGTGCCAGCAGTTCGCGGACTAGCGGTATAAGCACAGATACGCAGTATTTT. It encodes CASSSRTSGISTDTQYF.

The V gene is TRBV19, the J gene TRBJ1-3, with D possibly being TRBD1 (5 bases). CDR1 and CDR2 from the germline V gene are LNHDA and SQIVND (reference sequence). V was cut by 6 bases and J by 0 bases, with 15 bases left in between. The CDR3 has 16 residues. This chain's CDR3 is CASSNARASSGNTIYF. The CDR3 bases are TGTGCCAGTAGCAACGCCAGGGCCAGCTCTGGAAACACCATATATTTT.

The chain uses TRBV24-1 and TRBJ2-2; D is possibly TRBD1 or TRBD2 (5 bases each). V was trimmed by 7 bases and J by 4 bases, leaving 9 bases between them. The CDR3 covers 13 residues. In germline, CDR1 is KGHDR, CDR2 SFDVKD. The CDR3 DNA reads as TGTGCCACCAGCGGGGCTGCCACCGGGGAGCTGTTTTTT. Residues: CATSGAATGELFF.

The chain links TRBV3-1 (or the pseudogene TRBV3-2) to TRBJ2-1, with D possibly TRBD2 on 5 matching bases. Germline V CDR1 and CDR2: LGHDT, YNNKEL (reference sequence). Trimming cost V 1 base and J 0 bases, with 10 bases left between them. CDR3 size: 16 residues. CDR3 in amino acids: CASSQAIASSYNEQFF. CDR3 DNA: TGTGCCAGCAGCCAAGCTATAGCGAGCTCCTACAATGAGCAGTTCTTC.

The V call is TRBV7-8, the J call TRBJ1-2; tentatively, D is TRBD1 (6 bases). CDR3 length equals 14 residues. Germline assignment: CDR1 SGHVS and CDR2 FQNEAQ. Trimming shortened V by 2 bases and J by 7 bases, and 14 bases separated the two germline ends. DNA of the CDR3: TGTGCCAGCAGCTTACAAGCGGCAGGGGTTGGCTACACCTTC. As protein: CASSLQAAGVGYTF.

The V call is TRBV5-6, the J call TRBJ1-4; the D gene is possibly TRBD1 (6 bases). Between the trimmed V and J ends, which lost 0 bases and 7 bases, there was a span of 13 bases. CDR1 SGHDT and CDR2 YYEEEE come from the germline V gene. The CDR3 spans 15 residues. CDR3 residues: CASSLAGGLGEKLFF. CDR3 coding DNA: TGTGCCAGCAGCTTGGCCGGGGGGCTTGGTGAAAAACTGTTTTTT. The variable domain in full, completed from reference TRBV5-6 and TRBJ1-4, reads DAGVTQSPTHLIKTRGQQVTLRCSPKSGHDTVSWYQQALGQGPQFIFQYYEEEERQRGNFPDRFSGHQFPNYSSELNVNALLLGDSALYLCASSLAGGLGEKLFFGSGTQLSVL.

This clone was observed once. The chain links TRBV5-4 to TRBJ2-1; unclear D gene. The CDR3 extends over 13 amino acids. V lost 7 bases to trimming and J lost 0 bases, with 8 bases between them. Germline CDR1 reads SGHNT; CDR2 reads YYREEE (reference sequence). This chain's CDR3 is CASGLASYNEQFF. The CDR3 nucleotides are TGTGCCAGCGGTTTAGCCTCCTACAATGAGCAGTTCTTC.